This T cell receptor (beta chain) emerged from a study of cytomegalovirus exposure and HLA in healthy donors. Turning to this clone: What it binds is unknown. Sequence at one end of the junction differs from germline and may be a read error.

Primers: 60 Vbeta forward and 13 Jbeta reverse. Authors' data handling: Roughly 9.9 million shared chains were among the about 80 million unique TCR beta chains that a later analysis counted. Data came from immunoSEQ multiplex PCR; TCRdb stores just in-frame clones and leaves some out. V, J and clone size reflect that table, while D and trimming were determined from the DNA. The repertoire holds around 92,000 clones, with 70% to 80% as singletons. Study outcomes and limitations: In a later analysis, at a false discovery rate of 0.05, fewer than 20,000 TCR beta sequences were associated with HLA alleles. In a later analysis, parvovirus B19, influenza, CMV and Epstein-Barr virus appeared linked to several top co-occurrence clusters. Being productive about 90% or about 30% of the time was typical of most TCR beta V segments in an earlier analysis.

Germline CDR1 is SEHNR and CDR2 is FQNEAQ (reference sequence). The CDR3 spans 15 residues. Sequencing used PBMCs. This sequence was found in a man aged 60 to 75 in good health and CMV-seropositive. The rearrangement links TRBV7-9 to TRBJ1-1; weak D call: TRBD1 (5 bases). The CDR3 DNA follows: TGTTCCAGCAGCTTCGCGACAGCCTTGAACACTGAAGCTTTCTTT. Its translation is CSSSFATALNTEAFF.